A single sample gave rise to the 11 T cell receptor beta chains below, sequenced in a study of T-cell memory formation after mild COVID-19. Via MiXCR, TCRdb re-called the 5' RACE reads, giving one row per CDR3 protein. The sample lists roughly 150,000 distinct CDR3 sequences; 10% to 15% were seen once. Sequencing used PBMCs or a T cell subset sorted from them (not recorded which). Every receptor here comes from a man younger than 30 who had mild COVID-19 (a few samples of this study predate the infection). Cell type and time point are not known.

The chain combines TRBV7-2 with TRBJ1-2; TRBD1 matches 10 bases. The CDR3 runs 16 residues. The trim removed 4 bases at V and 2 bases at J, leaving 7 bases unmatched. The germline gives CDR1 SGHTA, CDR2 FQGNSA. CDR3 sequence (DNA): TGTGCCAGCAGCTCTTCTCCGGGACAGGGGAACTATGGCTACACCTTC. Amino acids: CASSSSPGQGNYGYTF.

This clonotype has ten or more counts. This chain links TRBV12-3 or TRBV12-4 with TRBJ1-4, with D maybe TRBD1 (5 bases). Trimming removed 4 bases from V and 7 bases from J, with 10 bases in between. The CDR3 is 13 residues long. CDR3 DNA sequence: TGTGCCAGCAGTTATTTTGGGGGTGAAAAACTGTTTTTT. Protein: CASSYFGGEKLFF.

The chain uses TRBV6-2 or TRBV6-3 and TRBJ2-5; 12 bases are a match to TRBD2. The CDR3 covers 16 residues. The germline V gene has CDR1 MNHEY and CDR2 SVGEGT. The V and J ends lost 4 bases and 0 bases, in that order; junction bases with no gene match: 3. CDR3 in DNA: TGTGCCAGCAGTTGGTGGACTAGCGGGGACCAAGAGACCCAGTACTTC. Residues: CASSWWTSGDQETQYF.

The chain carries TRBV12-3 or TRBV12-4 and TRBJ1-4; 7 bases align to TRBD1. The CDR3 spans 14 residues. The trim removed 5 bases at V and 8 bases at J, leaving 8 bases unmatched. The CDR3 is CASSVFLQGEKLFF. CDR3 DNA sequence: TGTGCCAGCAGTGTATTCCTACAGGGGGAAAAACTGTTTTTT.

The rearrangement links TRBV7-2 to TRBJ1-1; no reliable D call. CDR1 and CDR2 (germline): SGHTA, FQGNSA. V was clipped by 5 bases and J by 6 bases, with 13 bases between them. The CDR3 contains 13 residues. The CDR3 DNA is TGTGCCAGCAGCCCACGGGGTCGCGCTGAAGCTTTCTTT. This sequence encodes CASSPRGRAEAFF. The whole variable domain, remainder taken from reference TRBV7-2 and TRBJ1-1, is GAGVSQSPSNKVTEKGKDVELRCDPISGHTALYWYRQSLGQGLEFLIYFQGNSAPDKSGLPSDRFSAERTGGSVSTLTIQRTQQEDSAVYLCASSPRGRAEAFFGQGTRLTVV.

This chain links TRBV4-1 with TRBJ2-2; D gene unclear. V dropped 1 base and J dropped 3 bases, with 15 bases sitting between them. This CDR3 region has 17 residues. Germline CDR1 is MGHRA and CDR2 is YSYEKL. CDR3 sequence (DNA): TGCGCCAGCAGCCAAGTAAACCTAGGCCTGGACACCGGGGAGCTGTTTTTT. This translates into CASSQVNLGLDTGELFF.

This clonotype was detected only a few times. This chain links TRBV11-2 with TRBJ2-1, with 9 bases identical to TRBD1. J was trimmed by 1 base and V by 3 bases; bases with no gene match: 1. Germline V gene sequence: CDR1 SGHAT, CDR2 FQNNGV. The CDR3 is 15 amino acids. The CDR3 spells CASSLGQGSYNEQFF. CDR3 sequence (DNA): TGTGCCAGCAGCTTGGGACAGGGTTCCTACAATGAGCAGTTCTTC.

Written as DNA, the CDR3 is TGTGCCAGCAGCCAAGGGAGCGGGGAGGGGGAGCTGTTTTTT. Amino acids: CASSQGSGEGELFF. The chain has TRBV3-1 and TRBJ2-2, with 7 nucleotides matching TRBD2. The CDR3 loop spans 14 amino acids. Germline CDR1 and CDR2: LGHDT and YNNKEL (reference sequence). After removal of 1 base from V and 8 bases from J, the junction contained 4 bases not matched to a gene. Based on the CDR3 plus reference TRBV3-1 and TRBJ2-2, the full variable domain is DTAVSQTPKYLVTQMGNDKSIKCEQNLGHDTMYWYKQDSKKFLKIMFSYNNKELIINETVPNRFSPKSPDKAHLNLHINSLELGDSAVYFCASSQGSGEGELFFGEGSRLTVL.

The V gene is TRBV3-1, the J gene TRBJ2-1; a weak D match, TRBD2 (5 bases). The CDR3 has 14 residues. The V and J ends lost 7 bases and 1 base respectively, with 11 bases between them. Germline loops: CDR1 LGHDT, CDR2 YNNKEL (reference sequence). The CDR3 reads CASMGSGSYNEQFF. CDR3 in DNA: TGTGCCAGCATGGGGAGCGGATCCTACAATGAGCAGTTCTTC.

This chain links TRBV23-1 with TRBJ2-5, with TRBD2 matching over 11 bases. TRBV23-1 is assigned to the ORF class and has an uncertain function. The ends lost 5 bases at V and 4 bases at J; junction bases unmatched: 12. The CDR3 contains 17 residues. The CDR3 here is CASSGLAGGKGRETQYF. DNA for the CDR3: TGCGCCAGCAGTGGCCTAGCGGGGGGCAAAGGGAGAGAGACCCAGTACTTC.

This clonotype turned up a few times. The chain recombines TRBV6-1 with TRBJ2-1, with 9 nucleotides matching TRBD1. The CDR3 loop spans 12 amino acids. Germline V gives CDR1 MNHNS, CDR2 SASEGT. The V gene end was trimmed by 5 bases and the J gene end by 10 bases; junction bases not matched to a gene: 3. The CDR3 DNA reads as TGTGCCAGCAGTCGACAGGGGGTGGAGCAGTTCTTC. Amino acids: CASSRQGVEQFF.